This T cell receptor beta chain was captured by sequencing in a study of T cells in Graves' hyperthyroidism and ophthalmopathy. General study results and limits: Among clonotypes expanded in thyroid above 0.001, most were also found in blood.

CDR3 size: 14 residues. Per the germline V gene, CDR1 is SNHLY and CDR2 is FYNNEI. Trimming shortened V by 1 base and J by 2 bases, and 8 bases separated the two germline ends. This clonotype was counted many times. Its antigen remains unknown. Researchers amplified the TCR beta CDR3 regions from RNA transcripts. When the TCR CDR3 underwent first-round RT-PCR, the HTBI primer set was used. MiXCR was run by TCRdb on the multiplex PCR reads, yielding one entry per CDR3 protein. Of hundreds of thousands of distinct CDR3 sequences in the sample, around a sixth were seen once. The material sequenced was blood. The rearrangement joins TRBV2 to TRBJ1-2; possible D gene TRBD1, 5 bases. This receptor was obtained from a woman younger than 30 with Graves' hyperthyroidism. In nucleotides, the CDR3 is TGTGCCAGCAGTGAAGACCGGGGGAACTATGGCTACACCTTC. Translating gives CASSEDRGNYGYTF.